The present T cell receptor beta chain was sequenced within a study of post-analysis software for immune sequencing data. Overall study context: Progressive-relapsing, secondary progressive and relapsing-remitting multiple sclerosis were among the disease courses included. Study-wide points: For normalized Chao1 diversity, multiple sclerosis patients scored significantly lower than controls did. Samples made in the same batch grouped tightly together by F measure. The study found TRBV5-6, TRBV5-1 and TRBV20-1 among five or six TRBV segments more frequent in patients than controls.

The length of the CDR3 is 15 residues. The V segment lost 5 bases and the J segment 2 bases; nucleotides outside the gene matches: 9. Germline V gene lookup returns CDR1 GTSNPN and CDR2 SVGIG (reference sequence). TCR beta libraries were prepared from cDNA with unique molecular identifiers. Yield was some 540,000 cDNA molecules from around 1 to 9.1 million T cells. TCRdb passed the PCR reads through MiXCR, listing each CDR3 protein once. Among roughly 400,000 distinct CDR3 sequences, 39% were seen once, and the ten largest hold 7.6%. As concerns this clonotype: The antigen remains unidentified.

Sequencing used blood. The rearrangement links TRBV30 to TRBJ2-3; 8 bases fit TRBD2. This TCR came from a girl aged 2-9 years with multiple sclerosis. DNA of the CDR3: TGTGCCTGGGATGAACTAGCGGTATTCACAGATACGCAGTATTTT. Its protein is CAWDELAVFTDTQYF.